This T cell receptor beta chain was captured in a study of T cells after posttransplantation cyclophosphamide. This clone is a singleton in its sample. Its specificity is not known. General observations from the study: After PTCy, TRB diversity resembled that of CNI/methotrexate controls.

Control samples came 1 year after myeloablative marrow transplants with methotrexate plus calcineurin inhibitor. Germline V lookup: CDR1 SGHRS, CDR2 YFSETQ. After removal of 3 bases from V and 0 bases from J, the junction contained 9 bases not matched to a gene. The CDR3 spans 17 residues. The method was immunoSEQ multiplex PCR; TCRdb's version includes in-frame clones alone and lacks a portion of them. The table shows more than 20,000 clones, with 85% to 90% occurring only once. The J gene is TRBJ2-7, the V gene TRBV5-1; 10 bases line up with TRBD2. This receptor was obtained from a female patient in her 30s who received an allogeneic stem cell transplant from an unrelated donor, was CMV-positive, and had acute and chronic GVHD. Some T cells may have come from the graft donor. The sequencing used PBMCs, collected about 360 days after allogeneic stem cell transplant with calcineurin inhibitor and methotrexate. The CDR3 region has the DNA TGCGCCAGCAGCTGGAAGGAGCGGGAGGGACACTCCTACGAGCAGTACTTC. Encoded protein: CASSWKEREGHSYEQYF.